These 5 T cell receptor beta chains were all obtained from the same sample, sequenced in a study of control samples from healthy donors and cancer patients. TCRdb's copy holds only in-frame clones and misses some; the assay was immunoSEQ multiplex PCR. The table includes about 85,000 clones, around nine tenths detected once. Sequenced: blood. The receptor set was obtained from a man aged 50 to 59 in good health.

The gene calls are TRBV2 and TRBJ2-1; 11 bases match TRBD2. V lost 6 bases to trimming and J lost 4 bases; unmatched junction nucleotides: 5. CDR3 length: 15 amino acids. Germline V CDR1 and CDR2: SNHLY, FYNNEI. CDR3 amino acids: CASRLAGGPYNEQFF. CDR3 in DNA: TGTGCCAGCAGGTTAGCGGGGGGGCCTTACAATGAGCAGTTCTTC.

The V call is TRBV7-8, the J call TRBJ1-5, with D perhaps matching TRBD1 (6 bases). This CDR3 contains 14 residues. Germline values: CDR1 SGHVS, CDR2 FQNEAQ. V lost 5 bases to trimming and J lost 5 bases, with 13 bases between them. The CDR3 region is CASSPNRADQPQHF. The CDR3 DNA is TGTGCCAGCAGCCCCAACAGGGCGGATCAGCCCCAGCATTTT.

In this sample, this clone turned up once. The chain recombines TRBV9 with TRBJ1-1; D is perhaps TRBD1 (5 bases). In germline, CDR1 is SGDLS, CDR2 YYNGEE. Trimming removed 3 bases at V and 5 bases at J, with 8 bases between. The length of the CDR3 is 12 residues. Written as DNA, the CDR3 is TGTGCCAGCAGCGCCCGGGGGACTGAAGCTTTCTTT. It translates to CASSARGTEAFF.

V and J are TRBV9 and TRBJ1-1; tentatively, D is TRBD1 (6 bases). The CDR3 covers 15 residues. Per germline, CDR1 SGDLS and CDR2 YYNGEE. V was trimmed by 0 bases and J by 10 bases, leaving 19 bases between them. In DNA, the CDR3 is TGTGCCAGCAGCGTAGGGCCAGGGGAATGGAGTGGAGCTTTCTTT. Its protein is CASSVGPGEWSGAFF.

V usage is TRBV5-6 and J usage is TRBJ2-5, with 8 bases lining up with TRBD2. The CDR3 contains 15 residues. V was clipped by 1 base and J by 5 bases; unmatched bases: 7. The germline V gene encodes CDR1 SGHDT and CDR2 YYEEEE. CDR3 nucleotide sequence: TGTGCCAGCAGCTTGATTAGCGGGGTTGGGGAGACCCAGTACTTC. Translating gives CASSLISGVGETQYF.